The entry that follows covers one TCR beta chain sequence. This entry comes from a study of T cells after yellow fever vaccination. On the study more broadly: Those fractions that held only low numbers of cells were prepared using the SMART-Seq v4 Ultra Low Input RNA kit.

TCR cDNA, made by 5'RACE template switching, carried an added universal primer site and UMIs. From the 5' RACE reads, TCRdb called clonotypes with MiXCR, one entry per CDR3 protein. The table includes a few hundred thousand distinct CDR3 sequences, roughly 7.2% detected once. This CDR3 contains 14 residues. The germline V gene has CDR1 GTSNPN and CDR2 SVGIG (reference sequence). V was pared by 4 bases and J by 1 base, with 13 bases between. This sequence was found in a man younger than 45 who received the YFV17D yellow fever vaccine. The chain links TRBV30 to TRBJ1-2; the D gene is possibly TRBD1 (6 bases). Here the sequenced sample was CD4+ T cells sorted from PBMCs, taken 15 days after the yellow fever booster vaccination. This CDR3 reads CAWTGAYLNYGYTF. CDR3 nucleotide sequence: TGTGCCTGGACAGGGGCTTACCTTAACTATGGCTACACCTTC.